This entry lists 27 T cell receptor beta chains sequenced from one sample in a study of blood T cell repertoires in COVID-19. Repertoires were generated with immunoSEQ multiplex PCR, while TCRdb's copy carries only in-frame clones and drops some. Of over 200,000 clones detected, about 84% appear once; the ten largest clones hold 7.5% to 9%. The sequencing sample was made of peripheral blood. These receptors all come from an elderly woman with acute or convalescent COVID-19.

The chain uses TRBV11-2 and TRBJ1-6; 8 bases are a match to TRBD1. The CDR3 extends over 15 amino acids. Looked up from germline, CDR1 is SGHAT and CDR2 is FQNNGV. V dropped 3 bases and J dropped 5; count of bases not matched to a gene: 3. CDR3 in DNA: TGTGCCAGCAGCTTTACGGGACAGGATAATTCACCCCTCCACTTT. Its protein product is CASSFTGQDNSPLHF.

This clone appeared a single time. This chain joins TRBV3-1 (or the pseudogene TRBV3-2) and TRBJ1-3; a weak D match, TRBD1 (6 bases). CDR3 length: 22 amino acids. Trimming pared 3 bases from V and 0 bases from J, leaving 30 bases between. CDR1 is LGHDT, CDR2 YNNKEL, per germline (reference sequence). The CDR3 spells CASSHNLRQVSYVGHSGNTIYF. CDR3 nucleotide sequence: TGTGCCAGCAGCCACAACCTGAGACAGGTATCTTATGTGGGCCACTCTGGAAACACCATATATTTT.

The chain combines TRBV19 with TRBJ2-1; 8 bases fit TRBD1. The J segment lost 1 base and the V segment lost 5 bases, leaving 16 bases of the junction unmatched. Germline CDR1 is LNHDA and CDR2 is SQIVND (reference sequence). The CDR3 is 19 amino acids. The CDR3 coding sequence is TGTGCCAGTAGTTCACGGACAGGGATGGGGAGAGGATCCTACAATGAGCAGTTCTTC. This encodes CASSSRTGMGRGSYNEQFF.

The genes are TRBV5-8 and TRBJ1-3, with D possibly TRBD1 on 6 matching bases. The CDR3 consists of 15 residues. CDR1 and CDR2 (germline): SGHTS, YDEGEE. V was trimmed by 0 bases and J by 2 bases, leaving 9 bases between them. For the CDR3, the DNA is TGTGCCAGCAGCTTGGTACAGGGCACTGGAAACACCATATATTTT. As protein: CASSLVQGTGNTIYF. The complete variable domain, with remaining parts taken from reference TRBV5-8 and TRBJ1-3, reads EAGVTQSPTHLIKTRGQQATLRCSPISGHTSVYWYQQALGLGLQFLLWYDEGEERNRGNFPPRFSGRQFPNYSSELNVNALELEDSALYLCASSLVQGTGNTIYFGEGSWLTVV.

The chain carries TRBV28 and TRBJ1-6; 7 bases agree with TRBD1. This CDR3 is built from 14 residues. V was clipped by 6 bases and J by 9 bases; unmatched bases: 8. The germline V gene encodes CDR1 MDHEN and CDR2 SYDVKM. CDR3 region: CASRPGQLTSPLHF. The DNA of the CDR3 is TGTGCCAGCAGACCGGGACAGCTAACTTCACCCCTCCACTTT.

This clone was found a few times. The chain joins TRBV4-1 to TRBJ1-2; D unresolved. Germline V gene data show CDR1 as MGHRA and CDR2 as YSYEKL. The CDR3 contains 14 residues. Trimming stripped 4 bases from V and 1 base from J, with 10 bases between. CDR3: CASSRSTDNYGYTF. The CDR3 coding sequence is TGCGCCAGCAGCCGCTCGACTGATAACTATGGCTACACCTTC.

This chain uses TRBV5-1 with TRBJ1-6; 8 nucleotides line up with TRBD1. The CDR3 loop spans 17 amino acids. Trimming removed 4 bases from V and 6 bases from J; junction bases left unmatched: 12. From germline, CDR1 is SGHRS and CDR2 YFSETQ. CDR3 sequence reads: CASSPMETGASNSPLHF. The DNA for the CDR3 is TGCGCCAGCAGCCCCATGGAGACAGGGGCTTCTAATTCACCCCTCCACTTT.

V gene TRBV10-3 combines with J gene TRBJ2-7; a weak D match, TRBD1 (5 bases). CDR1 and CDR2 from the germline V gene are ENHRY and SYGVKD. The CDR3 loop spans 14 amino acids. The germline V and J ends were trimmed by 0 bases and 3 bases, with 9 bases remaining between them. CDR3 sequence (DNA): TGTGCCATCAGTGAGTCCGGCAGGGTCTACGAGCAGTACTTC. This translates into CAISESGRVYEQYF.

Remarks on this clone: This sample includes further DNA sequences coding for the same CDR3. The chain joins TRBV19 to TRBJ1-2; D is ambiguous. The V gene lost 3 bases and the J gene lost 3 bases, with 8 bases spanning the gap. This CDR3 is 13 amino acids long. Germline V gene sequence: CDR1 LNHDA, CDR2 SQIVND (reference sequence). This CDR3 is CASSITGDYGYTF. The CDR3 DNA is TGTGCCAGTAGTATCACCGGGGACTATGGCTACACCTTC.

The rearrangement links TRBV18 to TRBJ1-5, with 7 nucleotides matching TRBD1. V lost 2 bases, J lost 3 bases, and 1 base stayed unmatched. Germline CDR1 reads KGHSH; CDR2 reads LQKENI. CDR3 length: 14 residues. The CDR3 DNA follows: TGTGCCAGCTCACCAGACAGGGCCAATCAGCCCCAGCATTTT. Protein product: CASSPDRANQPQHF.

CDR3 sequence reads: CASSPGYRSEQFF. In DNA form, the CDR3 reads TGTGCCAGCAGCCCCGGCTACCGGAGTGAGCAGTTCTTC. The chain carries TRBV6-5 and TRBJ2-1; D unresolved. Germline V gene lookup returns CDR1 MNHEY and CDR2 SVGAGI. Trimming stripped 6 bases from V and 9 bases from J, with 15 bases between. This CDR3 has 13 amino acids.

This chain uses TRBV5-1 with TRBJ2-5, with 14 bases lining up with TRBD2. The J segment lost 5 bases and the V segment lost 0 bases, leaving 0 bases of the junction unmatched. The V gene's germline CDR1 is SGHRS and CDR2 YFSETQ. CDR3 size: 15 residues. The DNA of the CDR3 is TGCGCCAGCAGCTTGGGGACTAGCGGGAGGGAGACCCAGTACTTC. As protein: CASSLGTSGRETQYF.

The CDR3 loop reads CASSPSVNYEQYF. The CDR3 bases are TGTGCCAGTAGTCCCTCAGTAAACTACGAGCAGTACTTC. The chain links TRBV19 to TRBJ2-7; no firm D call. The germline V and J ends were trimmed by 5 bases and 3 bases, with 11 bases remaining between them. The germline CDR1 and CDR2 sequences are LNHDA and SQIVND (reference sequence). The CDR3 totals 13 residues.

This clone was observed a few times. This sequence joins TRBV15 and TRBJ1-6, with D unresolved. Per the germline V gene, CDR1 is LNHNV and CDR2 is YYDKDF (reference sequence). Trimming pared 0 bases from V and 14 bases from J, leaving 11 bases between. The CDR3 length is 13 residues. CDR3 loop: CATSRDVTNTLHF. The DNA for the CDR3 is TGTGCCACCAGCAGAGATGTTACTAACACCCTCCACTTT.

The chain has TRBV5-1 and TRBJ1-1; D perhaps matches TRBD1 (6 bases). V was cut by 0 bases and J by 3 bases, with 9 bases left in between. The CDR3 loop spans 14 amino acids. The germline V gene has CDR1 SGHRS and CDR2 YFSETQ. CDR3 nucleotides: TGCGCCAGCAGCTTGGGGCAGGGGTACACTGAAGCTTTCTTT. It codes for CASSLGQGYTEAFF. The variable domain in full, completed from reference TRBV5-1 and TRBJ1-1, reads KAGVTQTPRYLIKTRGQQVTLSCSPISGHRSVSWYQQTPGQGLQFLFEYFSETQRNKGNFPGRFSGRQFSNSRSEMNVSTLELGDSALYLCASSLGQGYTEAFFGQGTRLTVV.

This chain joins TRBV10-1 and TRBJ2-3; TRBD1 matches 10 bases. The CDR3 is 15 amino acids. In germline, CDR1 is WNHNN, CDR2 SYGVQD (reference sequence). V dropped 3 bases and J dropped 4; count of bases not matched to a gene: 4. The CDR3 spells CASSERTGGSDTQYF. In DNA form, the CDR3 reads TGCGCCAGCAGTGAAAGGACAGGGGGTTCAGATACGCAGTATTTT.

This clone was counted only a few times. V is TRBV7-6 and J is TRBJ2-5, with TRBD2 matching 7 bases. J gave up 3 bases and V 4 bases, and 5 bases lay outside the gene matches. CDR1 is SGHVS and CDR2 is FNYEAQ in the germline V gene. The CDR3 is 14 amino acids. CDR3: CASSSLRGEETQYF. The DNA of the CDR3 is TGTGCCAGCAGCTCCCTACGGGGGGAAGAGACCCAGTACTTC.

This chain uses TRBV21-1 with TRBJ1-2. TRBV21-1 is labeled a pseudogene. This CDR3 is built from 14 residues. CDR3 residues: CASSKLEDTYGYTF. The CDR3 bases are TGTGCCAGCAGCAAATTGGAGGATACCTATGGCTACACCTTC.

The V call is TRBV5-6, the J call TRBJ2-3, with TRBD1 identical over 12 bases. V trimming: 4 bases; J trimming: 7 bases; junction bases outside the gene matches: 4. The CDR3 runs to 14 residues. Germline CDR1 and CDR2: SGHDT and YYEEEE. The CDR3 region is CASSGTGGPNTQYF. CDR3 bases: TGTGCCAGCAGCGGGACAGGGGGCCCGAATACGCAGTATTTT.

The chain recombines TRBV10-3 with TRBJ2-2, with no clear D. Germline assignment: CDR1 ENHRY and CDR2 SYGVKD. The CDR3 is 14 amino acids. The ends were cut back, 0 bases at V and 6 bases at J, with 8 bases in the middle. CDR3 sequence reads: CAISESLAAGELFF. The CDR3 coding sequence is TGTGCCATCAGTGAGTCTTTAGCCGCCGGGGAGCTGTTTTTT.

This sequence joins TRBV25-1 and TRBJ2-1, with TRBD2 matching over 8 bases. Germline lookup yields CDR1 MGHDK and CDR2 SYGVNS. This CDR3 contains 14 residues. V lost 8 bases to trimming and J lost 5 bases; unmatched junction nucleotides: 8. Here the CDR3 DNA reads TGTGCCAGCGGAAGGGCCGGGAGGGACAATGAGCAGTTCTTC. This translates into CASGRAGRDNEQFF.

This chain uses TRBV2 with TRBJ2-5; the D gene is possibly TRBD2 (7 bases). Germline V CDR1 and CDR2: SNHLY, FYNNEI. Between the trimmed V and J ends, which lost 6 bases and 2 bases, there was a span of 19 bases. The CDR3 contains 16 residues. The CDR3: CASSQGRGGEQETQYF. The CDR3 DNA sequence: TGTGCCAGCAGCCAAGGGAGAGGGGGGGAGCAAGAGACCCAGTACTTC. Looking up the rest from reference TRBV2 and TRBJ2-5 gives the full variable domain: EPEVTQTPSHQVTQMGQEVILRCVPISNHLYFYWYRQILGQKVEFLVSFYNNEISEKSEIFDDQFSVERPDGSNFTLKIRSTKLEDSAMYFCASSQGRGGEQETQYFGPGTRLLVL.

J is TRBJ2-3 and V is TRBV12-5; 8 nucleotides match TRBD2. V was pared by 9 bases and J by 8 bases, with 7 bases of the junction left unmatched. Germline CDR1 reads LGHNT; CDR2 reads FRNRAP. This CDR3 region has 12 residues. Written as DNA, the CDR3 is TGTGCTAGCACTCCGGGGGGGCTTACGCAGTATTTT. It codes for CASTPGGLTQYF.

This clone was counted a few times. The chain employs TRBV5-1 and TRBJ1-6; 9 bases align to TRBD1. CDR1 and CDR2 from the germline V gene are SGHRS and YFSETQ. V lost 4 bases, J lost 7 bases, and 6 bases stayed unmatched. This CDR3 is built from 15 residues. Here the CDR3 reads CASSQGTGINSPLHF. The DNA for the CDR3 is TGCGCCAGCAGCCAAGGGACAGGGATCAATTCACCCCTCCACTTT.

The V call is TRBV20-1, the J call TRBJ2-7; D perhaps matches TRBD1 (5 bases). The CDR3 totals 11 residues. V was shortened by 6 bases and J by 4 bases, with 10 bases between the two germline ends. Germline V lookup: CDR1 DFQATT, CDR2 SNEGSKA (reference sequence). The CDR3 coding sequence is TGCAGTGCCCAGCGACAGTACGAGCAGTACTTC. As protein: CSAQRQYEQYF.

This chain connects TRBV6-5 to TRBJ2-7, with 11 bases matching TRBD1. CDR1 and CDR2 from the germline V gene are MNHEY and SVGAGI. This CDR3 has 14 amino acids. Germline trimming cut 6 bases from V and 3 bases from J; bases unmatched to any gene: 4. The CDR3 bases are TGTGCCAGCAGATCGGGACAGGGGGGCTACGAGCAGTACTTC. Its protein product is CASRSGQGGYEQYF.

This clone was detected only once. The rearrangement links TRBV27 to TRBJ1-1; TRBD1 matches at 8 bases. J gave up 0 bases and V 7 bases, and 7 bases lay outside the gene matches. The CDR3 spans 15 residues. CDR1 and CDR2 from the germline V gene are MNHEY and SMNVEV (reference sequence). The CDR3 region is CASTSWGQVNTEAFF. CDR3 bases: TGTGCCAGCACCAGTTGGGGACAGGTGAACACTGAAGCTTTCTTT.